A selection of T cell receptor beta chains follows, all from one sample in a study of human T cells and chemical hapten exposure. From the RACE reads, TCRdb called clonotypes with MiXCR, one entry per CDR3 protein. The repertoire holds roughly 200,000 distinct CDR3 sequences, with around 22% as singletons. This sample comprised whole blood, obtained in connection with sensitization to the hapten diphenylcyclopropenone (DPC). The source of these receptors is a woman in her 50s with alopecia areata. Some clones in this sample may be carry-over from other donors' samples. The CDR3 runs from the conserved cysteine through the conserved F or W. D genes are given only for firm matches. A row's size may be missing; if present it is once, few, many or a size class.

J,V,D,size,CDR3,DNA
TRBJ2-1,TRBV5-1,NA,few,CASSFGDNVQFF,TGCGCCAGCAGCTTCGGGGACAATGTGCAGTTCTTC
TRBJ2-7,TRBV29-1,TRBD1,NA,CSVITGGDEQYF,TGCAGCGTTATAACAGGGGGCGACGAGCAGTACTTC
TRBJ2-3,TRBV7-9,NA,NA,CASSLAGLEGDTQYF,TGTGCCAGCAGCTTAGCGGGACTCGAGGGAGATACGCAGTATTTT
TRBJ2-5,TRBV11-2,TRBD2,NA,CASKAGMETQYF,TGTGCCAGCAAAGCGGGAATGGAGACCCAGTACTTC
TRBJ2-5,TRBV7-7,NA,few,CASSLGTHYQETQYF,TGTGCCAGCAGCTTAGGGACACACTACCAAGAGACCCAGTACTTC
TRBJ2-7,TRBV20-1,NA,few,CSATKMVTYEQYF,TGCAGTGCTACGAAGATGGTCACCTACGAGCAGTACTTC
TRBJ1-5,TRBV5-8,NA,NA,CASSRDGINQPQHF,TGTGCCAGCAGCCGAGACGGAATCAATCAGCCCCAGCATTTT
TRBJ2-5,TRBV15,NA,NA,CATSRDPRGFETQYF,TGTGCCACCAGCAGAGATCCCCGAGGTTTCGAGACCCAGTACTTC
TRBJ2-1,TRBV20-1,TRBD2,few,CSARDRRLAGSGEQFF,TGCAGTGCTAGAGATCGGAGACTAGCGGGTTCTGGTGAGCAGTTCTTC
TRBJ2-5,TRBV19,TRBD2,many,CASSWSSGRTETQYF,TGTGCCAGTAGTTGGTCTAGCGGGAGGACAGAGACCCAGTACTTC
TRBJ1-1,TRBV20-1,NA,NA,CSARDPNGAIAFF,TGCAGTGCTAGAGATCCGAACGGGGCAATAGCTTTCTTT
TRBJ1-5,TRBV12-3/TRBV12-4,TRBD1,few,CASSFGDRRTNQPQHF,TGTGCCAGCAGTTTTGGGGACAGGCGGACGAATCAGCCCCAGCATTTT
TRBJ2-5,TRBV7-9,TRBD2,few,CASSPPGAGGRETQYF,TGTGCCAGCAGCCCCCCGGGAGCGGGAGGGCGAGAGACCCAGTACTTC
TRBJ1-2,TRBV15,NA,few,CATSREANYGYTF,TGTGCCACCAGCAGAGAAGCTAACTATGGCTACACCTTC
TRBJ2-2,TRBV7-3,TRBD2,NA,CASSPRTSGSGTGELFF,TGTGCCAGCAGCCCCCGGACTAGCGGGAGTGGGACCGGGGAGCTGTTTTTT
TRBJ2-1,TRBV5-5,TRBD2,few,CASSPVAGGSYNEQFF,TGTGCCAGCAGCCCGGTAGCGGGAGGGTCCTACAATGAGCAGTTCTTC
TRBJ2-1,TRBV6-1,NA,once,CASSEISPGEQFF,TGTGCCAGCAGTGAAATCTCCCCGGGTGAGCAGTTCTTC
TRBJ1-1,TRBV28,NA,few,CASRDDMDTLRAEAFF,TGTGCCAGCAGAGATGATATGGACACCCTGCGGGCTGAAGCTTTCTTT
TRBJ2-7,TRBV6-1,NA,few,CASSEQSLKEQYF,TGTGCCAGCAGTGAACAGTCCCTTAAGGAGCAGTACTTC
TRBJ2-3,TRBV5-1,TRBD1,few,CASSPEGQGAYDTQYF,TGCGCCAGCAGCCCGGAGGGACAGGGGGCCTACGATACGCAGTATTTT
TRBJ2-5,TRBV24-1,TRBD1,NA,CATSDPRPGQGGETQYF,TGTGCCACCAGTGATCCCCGGCCGGGACAGGGGGGAGAGACCCAGTACTTC
TRBJ1-2,TRBV20-1,NA,few,CSARDPPPRFYGYTF,TGCAGTGCTAGAGATCCCCCACCTCGGTTCTATGGCTACACCTTC
TRBJ2-3,TRBV29-1,TRBD2,NA,CSVDLTSGRSDTQYF,TGCAGCGTTGACCTTACTAGCGGGCGTTCAGATACGCAGTATTTT
TRBJ2-7,TRBV7-6,NA,NA,CASAPDAGHRYEQYF,TGTGCCAGCGCACCGGACGCGGGCCACCGCTACGAGCAGTACTTC